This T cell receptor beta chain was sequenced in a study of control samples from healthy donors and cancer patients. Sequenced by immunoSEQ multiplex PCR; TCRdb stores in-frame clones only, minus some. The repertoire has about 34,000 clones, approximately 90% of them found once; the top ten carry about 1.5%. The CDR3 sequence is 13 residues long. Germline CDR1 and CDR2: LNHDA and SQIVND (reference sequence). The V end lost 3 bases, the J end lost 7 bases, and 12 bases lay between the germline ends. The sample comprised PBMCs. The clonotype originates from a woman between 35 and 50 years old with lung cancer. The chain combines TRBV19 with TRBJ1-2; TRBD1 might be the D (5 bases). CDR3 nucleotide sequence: TGTGCCAGTAGTATCCAGCAGGGAGCTGGCTACACCTTC. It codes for CASSIQQGAGYTF.